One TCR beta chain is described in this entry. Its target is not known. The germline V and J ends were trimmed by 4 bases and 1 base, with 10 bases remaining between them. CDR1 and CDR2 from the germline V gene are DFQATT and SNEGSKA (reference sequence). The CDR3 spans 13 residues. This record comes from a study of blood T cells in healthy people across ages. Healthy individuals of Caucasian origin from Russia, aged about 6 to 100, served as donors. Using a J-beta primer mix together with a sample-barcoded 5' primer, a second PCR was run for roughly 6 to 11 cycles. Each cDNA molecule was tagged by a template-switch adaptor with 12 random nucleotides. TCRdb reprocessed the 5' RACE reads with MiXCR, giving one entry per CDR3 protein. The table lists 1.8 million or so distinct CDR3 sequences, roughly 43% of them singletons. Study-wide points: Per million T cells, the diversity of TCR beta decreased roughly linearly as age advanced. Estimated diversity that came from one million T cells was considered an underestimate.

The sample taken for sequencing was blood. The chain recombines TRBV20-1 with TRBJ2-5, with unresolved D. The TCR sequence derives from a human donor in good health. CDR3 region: CSAKAGSQETQYF. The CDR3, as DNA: TGCAGTGCTAAGGCTGGCTCCCAAGAGACCCAGTACTTC.